The 28 T cell receptor beta chains given below trace back to one sample, sequenced in a study of blood T cells in healthy people across ages. A second roughly 6 to 12 cycle PCR used barcoded and J-beta primers. TCRdb processed the 5' RACE reads anew with MiXCR; each CDR3 protein has one entry. The sample gives 800,000 or so distinct CDR3 sequences, about 25% of which show up once; 3.7% is in the top ten. The same sample was also studied in work on T cells of mothers and their children.

The sequenced sample consisted of blood. These receptors were taken from a boy between 10 and 17 years old in good health.

This clonotype has just a few counts. The chain couples TRBV27 to TRBJ2-7, with 8 positions matching TRBD2. CDR1 and CDR2 from the germline V gene are MNHEY and SMNVEV (reference sequence). J gave up 3 bases and V 5 bases, and 0 bases lay outside the gene matches. The CDR3 covers 12 residues. CDR3 nucleotides: TGTGCCAGCAGTACTAGCGGCTACGAGCAGTACTTC. Its translation: CASSTSGYEQYF.

In its sample, this clonotype was seen a few times. An end of the junction differs from the germline gene, which may be a read error. The chain uses TRBV5-4 and TRBJ2-1; D uncertain. This CDR3 has 14 amino acids. Germline CDR1 SGHNT, CDR2 YYREEE (reference sequence). The CDR3 is CASSLDLRFNEQLF. CDR3 sequence (DNA): TGTGCCAGCAGCTTGGACCTGCGTTTCAATGAGCAGCTCTTC.

This chain joins TRBV29-1 and TRBJ2-1; tentatively, D is TRBD2 (5 bases). The V end was cut by 4 bases, the J end by 0 bases, with 10 bases between. CDR3 length equals 14 residues. Germline V gene data show CDR1 as SQVTM and CDR2 as ANQGSEA. CDR3: CSVVVGNSYNEQFF. In DNA, the CDR3 is TGCAGCGTTGTTGTCGGGAACTCCTACAATGAGCAGTTCTTC.

V and J are TRBV3-1 and TRBJ2-2; 7 bases fit TRBD1. CDR3 length equals 13 residues. The trim removed 5 bases at V and 7 bases at J, leaving 4 bases unmatched. The germline CDR1 and CDR2 sequences are LGHDT and YNNKEL (reference sequence). CDR3 in amino acids: CASSWTGGGELFF. The CDR3 bases are TGTGCCAGCAGCTGGACAGGCGGCGGGGAGCTGTTTTTT. Looking up the rest from reference TRBV3-1 and TRBJ2-2 gives the full variable domain: DTAVSQTPKYLVTQMGNDKSIKCEQNLGHDTMYWYKQDSKKFLKIMFSYNNKELIINETVPNRFSPKSPDKAHLNLHINSLELGDSAVYFCASSWTGGGELFFGEGSRLTVL.

CDR3 coding DNA: TGCGCCAGCAGCTCCCGGGTGGGGGGAGCCGGGAATGAGCAGTTCTTC. Translated, it gives CASSSRVGGAGNEQFF. The V call is TRBV4-3, the J call TRBJ2-5, with TRBD2 as a possible D gene (6 bases). Judging by the DNA end, TRBJ2-1 fits better; the J call may be wrong. CDR1 and CDR2 from the germline V gene are LGHNA and YSLEER. This CDR3 is 16 amino acids long.

In this sample, this clonotype turned up a few times. V is TRBV6-6 and J is TRBJ2-1; 8 nucleotides align to TRBD1. Trimming removed 6 bases from V and 2 bases from J; junction bases left unmatched: 9. The CDR3 has 16 amino acids. Germline-derived CDR1 and CDR2 are MNHNY and SVGAGI (reference sequence). In nucleotides, the CDR3 is TGTGCCAGCAGGTCGGGACAGGTAATCGCCTACAATGAGCAGTTCTTC. Translated: CASRSGQVIAYNEQFF.

A few counts support this clonotype. This sequence joins TRBV29-1 and TRBJ2-2; 7 nucleotides match TRBD1. The CDR3 is 12 residues long. The V gene's germline CDR1 is SQVTM and CDR2 ANQGSEA. V lost 6 bases and J lost 8; bases outside the gene matches: 6. The chain's CDR3 is CSVSRGLGELFF. In nucleotides, the CDR3 is TGCAGCGTCTCCAGGGGGTTGGGGGAGCTGTTTTTT.

V and J are TRBV29-1 and TRBJ2-3, with 14 bases lining up with TRBD2. After removal of 4 bases from V and 1 base from J, the junction contained 7 bases not matched to a gene. CDR3 length equals 17 residues. Germline V gives CDR1 SQVTM, CDR2 ANQGSEA. The DNA for the CDR3 is TGCAGCGTTGGAGGGACTAGCGGGAGATTAGGCACAGATACGCAGTATTTT. Its translation: CSVGGTSGRLGTDTQYF.

This clonotype was detected a few times. This rearrangement joins TRBV12-3 or TRBV12-4 to TRBJ1-4; D is unclear. The CDR3 totals 15 residues. Trimming left V 6 bases short and J 0 bases short, with 11 bases between. CDR3 bases: TGTGCCAGCAGCTTGACACCCGCAACTAATGAAAAACTGTTTTTT. Translating it yields CASSLTPATNEKLFF.

The chain uses TRBV28 and TRBJ1-5; D remains unclear. Per germline, CDR1 MDHEN and CDR2 SYDVKM. V was shortened by 7 bases and J by 0 bases, with 10 bases between the two germline ends. CDR3 size: 14 residues. CDR3 sequence (DNA): TGTGCCAGCATCGGACTGGATAGCAATCAGCCCCAGCATTTT. Residues: CASIGLDSNQPQHF.

This clonotype was seen a handful of times. The J gene is TRBJ1-5, the V gene TRBV5-6, with D unresolved. The V end lost 1 base, the J end lost 4 bases, and 12 bases lay between the germline ends. CDR3 length: 15 amino acids. Germline values: CDR1 SGHDT, CDR2 YYEEEE. This CDR3 is CASSLYGSGNQPQHF. DNA of the CDR3: TGTGCCAGCAGCTTGTACGGTTCGGGTAATCAGCCCCAGCATTTT.

Only a few counts were recorded for this clonotype. The chain has TRBV28 and TRBJ2-3, with 8 bases matching TRBD1. The length of the CDR3 is 15 residues. Per germline, CDR1 MDHEN and CDR2 SYDVKM. V was pared by 2 bases and J by 4 bases, with 5 bases of the junction left unmatched. For the CDR3, the DNA is TGTGCCAGCAGTTTAGACCTGACAGGGGCAGATACGCAGTATTTT. Residues: CASSLDLTGADTQYF.

CDR3 DNA sequence: TGTGCCAGTAGGAGTTCAGCGGGGCTATCCTACGAGCAGTACTTC. Amino acids: CASRSSAGLSYEQYF. The chain links TRBV19 to TRBJ2-7; 7 bases line up with TRBD2. V lost 6 bases and J lost 1; bases outside the gene matches: 9. Per the germline V gene, CDR1 is LNHDA and CDR2 is SQIVND (reference sequence). The CDR3 extends over 15 amino acids.

To note about this clonotype: A read error may produce the germline difference seen at one junction end. The V and J genes are TRBV29-1 and TRBJ2-1, with D tentatively TRBD2 (5 bases). The CDR3 contains 16 residues. CDR1 SQVTM and CDR2 ANQGSEA come from the germline V gene. The CDR3 bases are TGCAGCGTTGATGCCCCCTGGAGCGGATTATACAATGGGCAGTTCTTC. Translated, it gives CSVDAPWSGLYNGQFF.

The V call is TRBV9, the J call TRBJ1-1; D gene unclear. V lost 0 bases, J lost 1 base, and 10 bases lay in between. Germline CDR1 reads SGDLS; CDR2 reads YYNGEE. CDR3 length: 15 amino acids. CDR3 in amino acids: CASSVGYTSNTEAFF. CDR3 nucleotides: TGTGCCAGCAGCGTAGGTTACACGTCGAACACTGAAGCTTTCTTT.

This chain uses TRBV27 with TRBJ2-3, with TRBD1 matching over 9 bases. V shed 4 bases and J 2 bases; nucleotides not matched to a gene: 13. This CDR3 region has 18 residues. Germline CDR1 and CDR2: MNHEY and SMNVEV (reference sequence). The CDR3 DNA reads TGTGCCAGCAGTTGGATTCGGGACAGGGCGAAAACCACAGATACGCAGTATTTT. Translating it yields CASSWIRDRAKTTDTQYF.

This chain joins TRBV12-3 or TRBV12-4 and TRBJ2-3; 10 positions match TRBD1. The junction had 7 bases not matched to a gene; V was cut back by 3 bases and J by 4 bases. CDR3 length: 16 residues. The CDR3 coding sequence is TGTGCCAGCAGTTTTTACCGGGACAGGGGTGCAGATACGCAGTATTTT. Protein sequence: CASSFYRDRGADTQYF.

This clonotype was counted ten times or more. The genes are TRBV7-2 and TRBJ1-2; perhaps TRBD1 as D (5 bases). V was clipped by 3 bases and J by 6 bases, with 11 bases between them. The CDR3 runs to 13 residues. In germline, CDR1 is SGHTA, CDR2 FQGNSA. Here the CDR3 reads CASSFQGSDGYTF. The CDR3, as DNA: TGTGCCAGCAGCTTTCAGGGTTCGGATGGCTACACCTTC.

This clonotype was detected only a few times. The chain employs TRBV24-1 and TRBJ2-2; 9 positions match TRBD2. CDR1 and CDR2 (germline): KGHDR, SFDVKD. The CDR3 runs to 18 residues. With V trimmed by 2 bases and J by 2 bases, 8 bases remained unmatched. The CDR3 sequence: CATSDSTSGRENTGELFF. The CDR3 DNA is TGTGCCACCAGTGATTCAACTAGCGGGCGAGAAAACACCGGGGAGCTGTTTTTT.

This clonotype was counted only a few times. J is TRBJ2-7 and V is TRBV7-9; 9 bases fit TRBD1. The CDR3 spans 16 residues. Germline CDR1 and CDR2: SEHNR and FQNEAQ (reference sequence). The junction had 11 bases not matched to a gene; V was cut back by 4 bases and J by 4 bases. The CDR3: CASSSPQGAIEYEQYF. The CDR3 DNA reads as TGTGCCAGCAGCTCCCCACAGGGGGCAATAGAGTACGAGCAGTACTTC.

The chain couples TRBV7-2 to TRBJ1-2, with 9 bases aligning to TRBD1. Germline V lookup: CDR1 SGHTA, CDR2 FQGNSA. J lost 8 bases, V lost 5 bases, and 12 bases had no gene match. The CDR3 spans 15 residues. CDR3 sequence (DNA): TGTGCCAGCAGCAACCAACAGGGGGCGCGTGGGGGCTACACCTTC. This gives the protein CASSNQQGARGGYTF.

This clonotype was counted only a few times. The gene calls are TRBV28 and TRBJ2-5, with no clear D. The end of the DNA fits TRBJ2-7 better, so the J call may be wrong. Per the germline V gene, CDR1 is MDHEN and CDR2 is SYDVKM. There are 14 residues in the CDR3. CDR3 sequence reads: CASSLGSLSDEQYF. In DNA, the CDR3 is TGTGCCAGCAGTTTAGGGTCCCTTAGTGACGAGCAGTACTTC.

The chain couples TRBV24-1 to TRBJ2-3; no clear D. With 0 bases removed from V and 4 bases from J, the gap between germline ends came to 7 bases. This CDR3 has 14 amino acids. The V gene's germline CDR1 is KGHDR and CDR2 SFDVKD. The CDR3 reads CATSDLGSPDTQYF. The CDR3 DNA sequence: TGTGCCACCAGTGATTTGGGTTCCCCAGATACGCAGTATTTT.

The rearrangement uses TRBV7-9 and TRBJ2-5, with 9 bases lining up with TRBD1. Per the germline V gene, CDR1 is SEHNR and CDR2 is FQNEAQ (reference sequence). CDR3 length: 14 residues. The V segment lost 7 bases and the J segment 3 bases; nucleotides outside the gene matches: 6. The CDR3 region has the DNA TGTGCCAGCATCGGACAGGGGATGGAAGAGACCCAGTACTTC. It encodes CASIGQGMEETQYF.

This chain connects TRBV29-1 to TRBJ2-3; possibly TRBD2 for D (6 bases). CDR1 and CDR2 (germline): SQVTM, ANQGSEA. CDR3 length: 14 residues. V gave up 4 bases and J gave up 5 bases, with 16 bases separating them. CDR3 DNA sequence: TGCAGCGTTGTCCTCCGGGACTCTGGAGATACGCAGTATTTT. This gives the protein CSVVLRDSGDTQYF.

At least ten counts were recorded for this clonotype. The V call is TRBV7-3, the J call TRBJ1-2; a possible D gene is TRBD1 (5 bases). This CDR3 is built from 13 residues. The germline gives CDR1 SGHTA, CDR2 FQGTGA. Trimming removed 5 bases from V and 6 bases from J, with 13 bases in between. The DNA of the CDR3 is TGTGCCAGCAGCAGCCCCGGGGGAGATGGCTACACCTTC. Protein sequence: CASSSPGGDGYTF.

J is TRBJ2-7 and V is TRBV20-1; D unclear. Germline CDR1 DFQATT, CDR2 SNEGSKA (reference sequence). With 3 bases removed from V and 0 bases from J, the gap between germline ends came to 12 bases. The CDR3 has 14 amino acids. CDR3 residues: CSASLAKSSYEQYF. CDR3 DNA: TGCAGTGCTAGCCTCGCCAAAAGCTCCTACGAGCAGTACTTC.

This clonotype was observed a few times. V gene TRBV5-1 combines with J gene TRBJ2-1, with 11 bases matching TRBD2. This CDR3 is built from 14 residues. The germline V gene encodes CDR1 SGHRS and CDR2 YFSETQ. With V trimmed by 0 bases and J by 10 bases, 3 bases remained unmatched. The CDR3 spells CASSLVAGGDEQFF. CDR3 in DNA: TGCGCCAGCAGCTTGGTAGCGGGAGGGGACGAGCAGTTCTTC.